The clone carrying this TCR beta chain has only a few counts. Its specificity is not known. Trimming at V came to 10 bases and at J to 3 bases, leaving 10 bases not matched to a gene. Germline V gene data show CDR1 as MDHEN and CDR2 as SYDVKM. CDR3 size: 14 residues. Sample donors were healthy Caucasian individuals that came from Russia, aged about 6 to 95. Combining a sample-barcoded 5' primer with a J-beta primer mix, a second PCR ran for roughly 7 to 12 cycles. Each sample yielded at least 2.5 million CDR3-containing paired-end reads. TCRdb re-called the 5' RACE reads through MiXCR, storing one row per CDR3 protein. Among around 970,000 distinct CDR3 sequences, roughly 47% were seen once, and the ten largest hold roughly a fifth. These data belong to a study of blood T cells in healthy people across ages. Study-level findings and limits: What prevented conclusive comparison of naive and antigen-experienced cells was that PBMCs were unsorted.

The sequence was obtained from a woman in her fifties or sixties in good health. V and J are TRBV28 and TRBJ2-7; 9 nucleotides agree with TRBD2. Sequencing used blood. The CDR3 nucleotides read TGTGCCACCATGACTCATAGCGGGAGCTACGAGCAGTACTTC. It codes for CATMTHSGSYEQYF.